The 22 T cell receptor beta chains given below trace back to one sample, sequenced in a study of human T cells and chemical hapten exposure. Via MiXCR, TCRdb re-called the RACE reads, giving one row per CDR3 protein. The table includes over 100,000 distinct CDR3 sequences, 11% detected once. Time point specified: patch test 3, about 24 weeks after DPC sensitization. The treatment: therapeutic diphenylcyclopropenone sensitization with weekly scalp DPC. The material sequenced was whole blood, taken in connection with sensitization to the hapten diphenylcyclopropenone (DPC). Receptors originate from a woman aged 45-60 years with alopecia areata. Some clones in this sample may be carry-over from other donors' samples.

CDR3: CSVEVGTVTYEQYF. CDR3 DNA sequence: TGCAGCGTTGAAGTAGGGACCGTTACCTACGAGCAGTACTTC. The chain has TRBV29-1 and TRBJ2-7; either TRBD1 or TRBD2 may supply D (5 bases each). The germline CDR1 and CDR2 sequences are SQVTM and ANQGSEA. V was cut by 1 base and J by 2 bases, with 12 bases left in between. The CDR3 spans 14 residues.

The rearrangement joins TRBV27 to TRBJ2-7; D remains unclear. The CDR3 spans 15 residues. Trimming took 2 bases from V and 2 from J, leaving 13 bases between them. Germline V lookup: CDR1 MNHEY, CDR2 SMNVEV (reference sequence). In DNA, the CDR3 is TGTGCCAGCAGTTTACAAGGACCCGGCGCCTACGAGCAGTACTTC. Protein: CASSLQGPGAYEQYF.

The chain is built from TRBV20-1 and TRBJ2-6; D gene ambiguous. The length of the CDR3 is 15 residues. From germline, CDR1 is DFQATT and CDR2 SNEGSKA (reference sequence). V gave up 6 bases and J gave up 0 bases, with 12 bases separating them. CDR3 in DNA: TGCAGTGCAGAGGACGTCCTCTCTGGGGCCAACGTCCTGACTTTC. It translates to CSAEDVLSGANVLTF.

This clonotype was seen repeatedly, ten times or more. V and J are TRBV28 and TRBJ2-6, with D perhaps matching TRBD2 (5 bases). Per germline, CDR1 MDHEN and CDR2 SYDVKM. The CDR3 covers 16 residues. Trimming cost V 7 bases and J 0 bases, with 13 bases left between them. This chain's CDR3 is CASTGKQISGANVLTF. Here the CDR3 DNA reads TGTGCCAGCACCGGGAAACAGATCTCTGGGGCCAACGTCCTGACTTTC.

V and J are TRBV27 and TRBJ2-3, with D perhaps matching TRBD1 or TRBD2 (6 bases each). With 6 bases removed from V and 1 base from J, the gap between germline ends came to 8 bases. The CDR3 spans 13 residues. Germline assignment: CDR1 MNHEY and CDR2 SMNVEV (reference sequence). CDR3 bases: TGTGCCAGCAGGAGGGGGGGCACAGATACGCAGTATTTT. Its translation: CASRRGGTDTQYF.

In its sample, this clonotype was seen many times. This chain links TRBV6-5 with TRBJ2-3, with 8 positions matching TRBD2. Germline trimming cut 4 bases from V and 2 bases from J; bases unmatched to any gene: 8. Germline V gene lookup returns CDR1 MNHEY and CDR2 SVGAGI. The CDR3 spans 16 residues. The CDR3 spells CASSSERESFTDTQYF. The DNA for the CDR3 is TGTGCCAGCAGTTCGGAGCGGGAGAGTTTCACAGATACGCAGTATTTT.

In this sample, this clonotype turned up many times. This sequence joins TRBV19 and TRBJ2-1; 9 positions match TRBD2. Germline V lookup: CDR1 LNHDA, CDR2 SQIVND (reference sequence). V gave up 2 bases and J gave up 5 bases; unmatched junction bases: 4. This CDR3 is 15 amino acids long. Here the CDR3 DNA reads TGTGCCAGTAGTATAAGACTAGCGGCCAACAATGAGCAGTTCTTC. This sequence encodes CASSIRLAANNEQFF.

This clonotype was counted a few times. The chain has TRBV10-3 and TRBJ2-2, with D unclear. The germline CDR1 and CDR2 sequences are ENHRY and SYGVKD. Deletions cut 6 bases from V and 1 base from J, with 6 bases between. The length of the CDR3 is 13 residues. The CDR3 sequence: CAIRVKNTGELFF. The CDR3 DNA sequence: TGTGCCATCAGAGTTAAGAACACCGGGGAGCTGTTTTTT.

The table lists this clonotype with a few counts. The V and J genes are TRBV5-6 and TRBJ1-5; 7 bases line up with TRBD1. There are 14 residues in the CDR3. Looked up from germline, CDR1 is SGHDT and CDR2 is YYEEEE. J gave up 9 bases and V 4 bases, and 10 bases lay outside the gene matches. The CDR3 DNA reads as TGTGCCAGCAGCATCGACAGGGAACTTGGGCCCCAGCATTTT. This translates into CASSIDRELGPQHF.

This clonotype was observed a handful of times. The gene calls are TRBV2 and TRBJ1-1; TRBD1 matches at 7 bases. CDR1 SNHLY and CDR2 FYNNEI come from the germline V gene. This CDR3 contains 14 residues. V was pared by 0 bases and J by 9 bases, with 7 bases of the junction left unmatched. The CDR3 loop reads CASSEAGGLGKAFF. As DNA, the CDR3 is TGTGCCAGCAGTGAAGCAGGGGGCTTGGGCAAAGCTTTCTTT. Full variable domain (remainder filled in from reference TRBV2 and TRBJ1-1): EPEVTQTPSHQVTQMGQEVILRCVPISNHLYFYWYRQILGQKVEFLVSFYNNEISEKSEIFDDQFSVERPDGSNFTLKIRSTKLEDSAMYFCASSEAGGLGKAFFGQGTRLTVV.

This clonotype was recorded a few times. The V and J genes are TRBV7-2 and TRBJ2-3, with D maybe TRBD1 (5 bases). The V end was cut by 0 bases, the J end by 2 bases, with 6 bases between. The CDR3 has 14 residues. CDR1 is SGHTA, CDR2 FQGNSA, per germline. The CDR3 region is CASSLAGPTDTQYF. The CDR3 DNA reads TGTGCCAGCAGCTTAGCGGGGCCCACAGATACGCAGTATTTT.

This clonotype was counted many times. The rearrangement uses TRBV20-1 and TRBJ2-1; D is uncertain. CDR1 DFQATT and CDR2 SNEGSKA come from the germline V gene (reference sequence). The CDR3 covers 13 residues. The V gene lost 5 bases and the J gene lost 1 base, with 9 bases spanning the gap. DNA of the CDR3: TGCAGTGCTTGGCAGGAGTCCTACAATGAGCAGTTCTTC. This gives the protein CSAWQESYNEQFF.

Note on this clonotype: A much more abundant neighbour one base away suggests this may be a read error. CDR3 in amino acids: CAISELDRGETQYF. The CDR3 DNA sequence: TGTGCCATCAGTGAACTGGACAGGGGGGAGACCCAGTACTTC. This chain uses TRBV24-1 with TRBJ2-5; the match to TRBD1 covers 10 bases. Germline V CDR1 and CDR2: KGHDR, SFDVKD. This CDR3 comprises 14 residues.

This clonotype was counted between two and nine times. The rearrangement uses TRBV7-9 and TRBJ2-1; D is possibly TRBD2 (6 bases). The germline gives CDR1 SEHNR, CDR2 FQNEAQ (reference sequence). The CDR3 has 17 amino acids. V lost 2 bases to trimming and J lost 7 bases, with 21 bases between them. The CDR3 DNA follows: TGTGCCAGCAGCTTATCGGGCCCGACGGGAGTACTGAATGAGCAGTTCTTC. This gives the protein CASSLSGPTGVLNEQFF.

This clonotype was recorded at least ten times. This chain joins TRBV4-3 and TRBJ1-1; 8 bases are a match to TRBD1. The CDR3 has 14 amino acids. The germline gives CDR1 LGHNA, CDR2 YSLEER. Trimming cost V 2 bases and J 4 bases; bases outside gene matches: 3. The CDR3 coding sequence is TGCGCCAGCAGCCAAACGACAGGGGTCACTGAAGCTTTCTTT. Amino acid sequence: CASSQTTGVTEAFF.

This chain links TRBV27 with TRBJ2-1; tentatively, D is TRBD1 or TRBD2 (5 bases each). This CDR3 contains 14 residues. The V end lost 7 bases, the J end lost 8 bases, and 18 bases lay between the germline ends. CDR1 is MNHEY, CDR2 SMNVEV, per germline (reference sequence). Here the CDR3 reads CASTPGVRGDEQFF. CDR3 DNA: TGTGCCAGCACCCCCGGGGTGAGAGGGGATGAGCAGTTCTTC.

The chain uses TRBV29-1 and TRBJ2-5; 7 bases match TRBD1. V gave up 5 bases and J gave up 4 bases; unmatched junction bases: 7. From germline, CDR1 is SQVTM and CDR2 ANQGSEA. This CDR3 has 13 residues. The CDR3 sequence is CSVPGQAGETQYF. CDR3 DNA: TGCAGCGTTCCTGGACAGGCCGGAGAGACCCAGTACTTC.

There are a few counts of this clonotype. The CDR3 sequence: CASSSNLDRFLDTQYF. DNA of the CDR3: TGTGCCAGCAGCTCCAACCTCGACAGATTTTTAGATACGCAGTATTTT. V is TRBV7-2 and J is TRBJ2-3; TRBD1 is a possible D gene (5 bases). V lost 4 bases to trimming and J lost 5 bases, with 19 bases between them. Per the germline V gene, CDR1 is SGHTA and CDR2 is FQGNSA. CDR3 length: 16 residues.

V is TRBV18 and J is TRBJ2-3, with D perhaps matching TRBD1 or TRBD2 (5 bases each). The V and J ends lost 2 bases and 7 bases respectively, with 16 bases between them. CDR3 size: 15 residues. Germline V gene lookup returns CDR1 KGHSH and CDR2 LQKENI. This chain's CDR3 is CASSPGTAGVNTQYF. CDR3 nucleotide sequence: TGTGCCAGCTCACCAGGGACGGCCGGAGTTAATACGCAGTATTTT. Drawing the rest from reference TRBV18 and TRBJ2-3, the complete variable domain is NAGVMQNPRHLVRRRGQEARLRCSPMKGHSHVYWYRQLPEEGLKFMVYLQKENIIDESGMPKERFSAEFPKEGPSILRIQQVVRGDSAAYFCASSPGTAGVNTQYFGPGTRLTVL.

This clonotype was counted between two and nine times. V gene TRBV12-3 or TRBV12-4 combines with J gene TRBJ1-1; 7 bases map to TRBD1. The length of the CDR3 is 12 residues. V lost 6 bases, J lost 8 bases, and 6 bases stayed unmatched. The CDR3 loop reads CASSLNRGEAFF. The CDR3, as DNA: TGTGCCAGCAGCCTTAACAGGGGCGAAGCTTTCTTT.

This clonotype was counted ten times or more. The rearrangement joins TRBV11-2 to TRBJ2-6; TRBD2 matches 8 bases. The CDR3 has 22 residues. V was pared by 1 base and J by 0 bases, with 17 bases of the junction left unmatched. Germline V CDR1 and CDR2: SGHAT, FQNNGV. The CDR3 DNA reads TGTGCCAGCAGCTTAGTACATTCAGCAGCGGGAGTAACTTACTCTGGGGCCAACGTCCTGACTTTC. It yields the protein CASSLVHSAAGVTYSGANVLTF.

The chain uses TRBV9 and TRBJ2-1, with D possibly TRBD1 on 6 matching bases. The CDR3 sequence is 13 residues long. Germline V gene lookup returns CDR1 SGDLS and CDR2 YYNGEE. V shed 3 bases and J shed 9 bases, with 13 bases lying between them. CDR3 bases: TGTGCCAGCAGCGCAGGGGTAGGAAGTGAGCAGTTCTTC. This gives the protein CASSAGVGSEQFF.